The rows below give T cell receptor beta chains drawn from one sample of a study of response to subunit inactivated influenza vaccine. A single record per CDR3 protein comes from TCRdb applying MiXCR to the RT-PCR reads. Of 550,000 to 650,000 distinct CDR3 sequences in the sample, approximately 12% were seen once. The sample here was PBMCs from blood, taken on the day of vaccination. Receptors originate from a man aged 45-60 years who received an inactivated influenza vaccine. Both conserved end residues are part of each CDR3. A D gene is named only where the DNA matches it firmly. A clone size is listed for some rows: how often the clone was seen (once, few, many), or a class if it is expanded.

j_call d_call clone_size v_call cdr3_aa cdr3_nt
TRBJ1-2 - few TRBV29-1 CSVDYGALRGYGYTF TGCAGCGTTGATTATGGTGCCCTACGGGGCTATGGCTACACCTTC
TRBJ2-3 - - TRBV3-1 CASSQAETMTDTQYF TGTGCCAGCAGCCAAGCTGAAACTATGACGGATACGCAGTATTTT
TRBJ1-5 - few TRBV4-1 CASSQGGTRNQPQHF TGCGCCAGCAGCCAAGGGGGGACACGAAATCAGCCCCAGCATTTT
TRBJ2-5 - many TRBV18 CASSPPTGPETQYF TGTGCCAGCTCACCACCGACAGGTCCGGAGACCCAGTACTTC
TRBJ2-7 - few TRBV29-1 CSVGIGYEQYF TGCAGCGTTGGCATCGGCTACGAGCAGTACTTC
TRBJ2-1 - many TRBV15 CATSREGVNEQFF TGTGCCACCAGCAGAGAGGGAGTGAATGAGCAGTTCTTC
TRBJ1-5 - few TRBV20-1 CSASEIGRYNQPQHF TGCAGTGCTAGTGAAATCGGGCGTTATAATCAGCCCCAGCATTTT
TRBJ2-7 TRBD1 few TRBV6-2/TRBV6-3 CASGRTGYEQYF TGTGCCAGCGGCAGGACAGGCTACGAGCAGTACTTC
TRBJ1-1 - many TRBV5-1 CASSLSLFGYTEAFF TGCGCCAGCAGCTTATCACTATTTGGATACACTGAAGCTTTCTTT
TRBJ2-3 TRBD2 few TRBV4-2 CASSQAASGSRTDTQYF TGTGCCAGCAGCCAAGCCGCGAGCGGGAGTCGGACAGATACGCAGTATTTT
TRBJ2-7 TRBD2 many TRBV5-1 CASSLAFQRGYEQYF TGCGCCAGCAGCTTGGCGTTCCAGCGGGGCTACGAGCAGTACTTC
TRBJ2-7 TRBD2 - TRBV10-3 CAISESSGLAGDYEQYF TGTGCCATCAGTGAGTCCTCGGGACTAGCGGGAGACTACGAGCAGTACTTC
TRBJ2-7 - few TRBV14 CASSQQIGRTYEQYF TGTGCCAGCAGTCAGCAGATTGGACGGACCTACGAGCAGTACTTC
TRBJ2-7 - many TRBV5-1 CASSLVGQGYEQYF TGTGCCAGCAGCTTAGTCGGGCAGGGGTACGAGCAGTACTTC
TRBJ2-5 - many TRBV6-2/TRBV6-3 CASSYEDGQETQYF TGTGCCAGCAGTTACGAGGACGGCCAAGAGACCCAGTACTTC